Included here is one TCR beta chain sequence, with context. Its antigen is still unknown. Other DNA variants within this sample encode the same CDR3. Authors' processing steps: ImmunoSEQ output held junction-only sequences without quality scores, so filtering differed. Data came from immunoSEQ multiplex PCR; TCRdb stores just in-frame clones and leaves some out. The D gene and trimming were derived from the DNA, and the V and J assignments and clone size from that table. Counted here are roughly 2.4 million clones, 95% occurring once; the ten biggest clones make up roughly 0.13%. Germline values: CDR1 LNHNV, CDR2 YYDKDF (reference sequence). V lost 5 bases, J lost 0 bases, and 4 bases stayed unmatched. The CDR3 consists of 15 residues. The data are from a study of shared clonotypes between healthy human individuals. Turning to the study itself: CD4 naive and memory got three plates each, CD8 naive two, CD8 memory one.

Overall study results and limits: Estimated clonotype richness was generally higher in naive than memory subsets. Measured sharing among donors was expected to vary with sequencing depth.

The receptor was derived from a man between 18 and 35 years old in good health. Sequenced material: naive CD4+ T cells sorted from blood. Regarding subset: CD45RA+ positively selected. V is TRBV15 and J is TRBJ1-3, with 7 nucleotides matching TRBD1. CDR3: CATSRDRASGNTIYF. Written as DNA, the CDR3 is TGTGCCACCAGCCGGGACAGAGCCTCTGGAAACACCATATATTTT.